These 16 T cell receptor beta chains originate from one sample sequenced in a study of tumor and adjacent non-tumor tissue in lung cancer (dated by TCRdb to the late 2010s). RNA was isolated from bulk, unsorted tissue, and RNA quality was assessed with a NanoDrop ND-1000 and an Agilent 2100. The normal lung samples consisted of distant non-tumor tissue collected more than 3 cm from the tumor edge. Libraries were constructed by multiplex PCR. Sequencing relied on an Illumina HiSeq 2500. Following protocols modified from ARM-PCR, the researchers constructed TCRbeta libraries through three rounds of nested PCR with primers (Table S4). TCRdb ran its own pipeline on the public reads, namely fastp trimming at Q25 and MiXCR clone calling, and kept in-frame beta chains. Rows are combined by CDR3 protein, so each entry shows the most common genes and DNA. The sample yields roughly 43,000 distinct CDR3 sequences; more than 50% were counted once. 45% of the sample goes to the ten largest clones.

The sample consisted of distant non-tumor lung tissue. These receptors were taken from a man aged 45 to 65 with non-small cell lung cancer.

This clonotype was seen only a few times. The chain combines TRBV4-1 with TRBJ2-1, with D possibly matching TRBD1 (6 bases). Trimming removed 4 bases from V and 8 bases from J, with 18 bases in between. This CDR3 spans 15 amino acids. The germline V gene has CDR1 MGHRA and CDR2 YSYEKL. CDR3 amino acids: CASSLWTAEAYEQFF. As DNA, the CDR3 is TGCGCCAGCAGCCTGTGGACAGCGGAAGCATATGAGCAGTTCTTC.

V and J are TRBV4-2 and TRBJ1-6; TRBD1 matches 7 bases. The CDR3 extends over 15 amino acids. The trim removed 1 base at V and 6 bases at J, leaving 3 bases unmatched. Germline loops: CDR1 LGHNA, CDR2 YNFKEQ. Written as DNA, the CDR3 is TGTGCCAGCAGCCAAGGTGGGACAGCTAATTCACCCCTCCACTTT. Its translation is CASSQGGTANSPLHF.

Comments on this clonotype: One junction end does not reproduce the germline sequence, and a read error may be involved. The chain has TRBV10-2 and TRBJ1-5; D remains unclear. CDR3 length equals 15 residues. Germline CDR1 is WSHSY and CDR2 is SAAADI. The CDR3 sequence is CASSVSTHSNQPQHF. The CDR3 nucleotides are TGCGCCAGCAGTGTGTCGACTCATAGCAATCAGCCACAGCATTTT.

In nucleotides, the CDR3 is TGTGCCGACAGTGGAGGGGCTAGCTCCTCCTACGAGCAGTACTTC. This sequence encodes CADSGGASSSYEQYF. The chain links TRBV28 to TRBJ2-7; weak D call: TRBD2 (6 bases). Trimming stripped 11 bases from V and 0 bases from J, with 20 bases between. Per germline, CDR1 MDHEN and CDR2 SYDVKM. This CDR3 region has 15 residues.

Comments on this clonotype: A read error may be the cause here, since a much bigger clone is one base away. The gene calls are TRBV28 and TRBJ1-1; D remains ambiguous. This CDR3 is built from 11 residues. From germline, CDR1 is MDHEN and CDR2 SYDVKM. CDR3 sequence reads: CASKKDLVAYF. The CDR3 DNA reads as TGTGCCAGCAAAAAGGACCTGGTAGCTTACTTT.

As for this clonotype: The conserved phenylalanine or tryptophan is not found at the CDR3 terminus, so this likely reflects a read error. The chain uses TRBV11-3 and TRBJ2-1, with 7 bases identical to TRBD1. CDR1 and CDR2 from the germline V gene are SGHNT and YENEEA. V lost 5 bases, J lost 9 bases, and 13 bases stayed unmatched. The CDR3 has 15 amino acids. Here the CDR3 reads CASSPSRGLMGEQFY. CDR3 coding DNA: TGTGCCAGCAGCCCTAGTAGGGGGCTAATGGGTGAGCAGTTCTAC.

The chain joins TRBV20-1 to TRBJ2-5; 10 positions agree with TRBD2. CDR1 and CDR2 from the germline V gene are DFQATT and SNEGSKA (reference sequence). The CDR3 is 15 residues long. J was trimmed by 5 bases and V by 2 bases; bases with no gene match: 8. Here the CDR3 reads CSARKRGGQGETQYF. In DNA, the CDR3 is TGCAGTGCTAGAAAGCGGGGGGGCCAGGGTGAGACCCAGTACTTC.

This clonotype was observed a single time. The junction and the germline gene differ at one end; a read error may be behind it. CDR3 protein: CVSSPVRDQGPRHF. DNA for the CDR3: TGTGTCAGCAGTCCCGTTCGGGATCAAGGGCCCCGGCATTTT. The rearrangement links TRBV6-5 to TRBJ1-5; no reliable D call. The CDR3 covers 14 residues. CDR1 is MNHEY and CDR2 is SVGAGI in the germline V gene.

In regard to this clonotype: Sequence at one end of the junction differs from germline and may be a read error. The gene calls are TRBV6-6 and TRBJ2-7; unclear D gene. There are 13 residues in the CDR3. Germline V gene lookup returns CDR1 MNHNY and CDR2 SVGAGI (reference sequence). CDR3 amino acids: CTSNGRPLGEQYF. Here the CDR3 DNA reads TGTACCAGCAATGGACGTCCCTTGGGCGAGCAGTACTTC.

This clonotype occurred a few times. The chain recombines TRBV29-1 with TRBJ2-1; 9 bases are a match to TRBD2. Germline V gives CDR1 SQVTM, CDR2 ANQGSEA. Germline trimming cut 2 bases from V and 7 bases from J; bases unmatched to any gene: 12. CDR3 length equals 16 residues. The CDR3 sequence is CSVEPLLAGGQNEQFF. CDR3 nucleotide sequence: TGCAGCGTTGAACCGCTTCTGGCGGGAGGGCAGAATGAGCAGTTCTTC.

This clonotype was seen once. The J gene is TRBJ2-3, the V gene TRBV19; D may be TRBD2 (6 bases). The V gene's germline CDR1 is LNHDA and CDR2 SQIVND (reference sequence). This CDR3 has 15 amino acids. Trimming took 7 bases from V and 4 from J, leaving 18 bases between them. The CDR3 DNA sequence: TGTGCCAGTACCCAGTGGGCAGCTAGCGCAGATACGCAGTATTTT. It encodes CASTQWAASADTQYF.

V and J are TRBV29-1 and TRBJ2-1; D is possibly TRBD2 (5 bases). Germline V gene sequence: CDR1 SQVTM, CDR2 ANQGSEA. The CDR3 has 13 residues. Trimming pared 3 bases from V and 3 bases from J, leaving 9 bases between. Here the CDR3 reads CSVDGGLYNEQFF. The CDR3 DNA reads TGCAGCGTTGACGGCGGACTCTACAATGAGCAGTTCTTC.

The sample holds many counts of this clonotype. This chain uses TRBV6-6 with TRBJ2-7; no reliable D call. Looked up from germline, CDR1 is MNHNY and CDR2 is SVGAGI (reference sequence). V dropped 4 bases and J dropped 2 bases, with 12 bases sitting between them. The CDR3 covers 14 residues. The CDR3 sequence is CASSSPGVAYEQYF. CDR3 DNA sequence: TGTGCCAGCAGTTCGCCAGGTGTCGCCTACGAGCAGTACTTC.

Note on this clonotype: A much larger clone differs by one base, so this may be a read error. The chain couples TRBV5-4 to TRBJ2-1, with 11 bases matching TRBD1. CDR3 length: 15 residues. Per the germline V gene, CDR1 is SGHNT and CDR2 is YYREEE (reference sequence). The CDR3, as DNA: TGTGGCAGCAGCCCGGACAGGGGGCGCATCAATGAGCAGTTCTTC. Protein sequence: CGSSPDRGRINEQFF. The entire variable domain, with the rest obtained from reference TRBV5-4 and TRBJ2-1, is as follows: ETGVTQSPTHLIKTRGQQVTLRCSSQSGHNTVSWYQQALGQGPQFIFQYYREEENGRGNFPPRFSGLQFPNYSSELNVNALELDDSALYLCGSSPDRGRINEQFFGPGTRLTVL.

The chain carries TRBV12-5 and TRBJ2-5; D gene uncertain. The length of the CDR3 is 15 residues. The germline V gene has CDR1 LGHNT and CDR2 FRNRAP. The V and J ends lost 7 bases and 5 bases respectively, with 20 bases between them. The DNA of the CDR3 is TGTGCTAGTGCGGCTAGTAGGAGTTTCTGGGAGACCCAGTACTTC. Amino acid sequence: CASAASRSFWETQYF. Full variable domain (missing parts from reference TRBV12-5 and TRBJ2-5): DARVTQTPRHKVTEMGQEVTMRCQPILGHNTVFWYRQTMMQGLELLAYFRNRAPLDDSGMPKDRFSAEMPDATLATLKIQPSEPRDSAVYFCASAASRSFWETQYFGPGTRLLVL.

Points on this clonotype: Relative to the germline gene, one junction end is altered; a read error may explain this. This sequence joins TRBV2 and TRBJ2-1; 8 bases line up with TRBD2. The CDR3 runs 16 residues. CDR1 and CDR2 (germline): SNHLY, FYNNEI. CDR3 amino acids: CVSSEVGRGAVDEQFF. The CDR3 DNA reads as TGTGTCAGCAGTGAAGTGGGGCGGGGGGCCGTGGATGAGCAGTTCTTC.